Listed here are 5 T cell receptor beta chains from one sample, sequenced in a study of CD4 T cells in relation to SARS-CoV-2 and coronaviruses. Their specific antigens are unknown. CD4+ T cells from unexposed donors were obtained before the COVID-19 pandemic (2011-2018). After roughly ten days of culture, CD4+ T cells were isolated. TCRdb's table, derived via immunoSEQ multiplex PCR, lists solely in-frame clones and lacks some. The table has 9,500 to 12,000 clones, over 65% seen once. The sequencing input was CD4+ T cells from PBMCs, cultured in vitro. These receptors all stem from a human donor in good health.

Notes on this clone: The junction does not match germline at one end; this may be a read error. The rearrangement links TRBV6-2 or TRBV6-3 to TRBJ2-7; the D is unclear. The CDR3 covers 11 residues. Germline V gene sequence: CDR1 MNHEY, CDR2 SVGEGT. CDR3 protein: CASSYSSDPHF. In DNA, the CDR3 is TGTGCCAGCAGTTACTCCTCGGACCCGCACTTC.

In its sample, this clone was seen a few times. The chain has TRBV5-1 and TRBJ1-6; D not resolved. The CDR3 is 15 amino acids. From germline, CDR1 is SGHRS and CDR2 YFSETQ. V was clipped by 0 bases and J by 6 bases, with 10 bases between them. CDR3 sequence reads: CASSLDGIPNSPLHF. CDR3 bases: TGCGCCAGCAGCTTGGACGGGATTCCTAATTCACCCCTCCACTTT.

In this sample, this clone turned up a few times. This chain links TRBV5-4 with TRBJ2-7, with a tentative D call TRBD2 (6 bases). V gave up 0 bases and J gave up 0 bases, with 7 bases separating them. The CDR3 has 14 amino acids. Germline lookup yields CDR1 SGHNT and CDR2 YYREEE (reference sequence). Here the CDR3 DNA reads TGTGCCAGCAGCTTGGGGACTACCTCCTACGAGCAGTACTTC. Its translation: CASSLGTTSYEQYF.

The V call is TRBV7-9, the J call TRBJ1-2; no clear D. There are 13 residues in the CDR3. V was cut by 7 bases and J by 4 bases, with 13 bases left in between. CDR1 and CDR2 from the germline V gene are SEHNR and FQNEAQ (reference sequence). CDR3 DNA sequence: TGTGCCAGCATCGCGGACGGTAGCTATGGCTACACCTTC. Its protein product is CASIADGSYGYTF.

The rearrangement uses TRBV10-3 and TRBJ2-7, with 11 positions matching TRBD2. The CDR3 totals 14 residues. The germline V gene has CDR1 ENHRY and CDR2 SYGVKD. J was trimmed by 2 bases and V by 10 bases; bases with no gene match: 7. For the CDR3, the DNA is TGTGCCACCAGACCGGGACTAGCGGCCTACGAGCAGTACTTC. Protein: CATRPGLAAYEQYF.